This T cell receptor (beta chain) derives from a study of T cell changes during pregnancy in multiple sclerosis. Sequencing was performed with immunoSEQ multiplex PCR; in TCRdb, only in-frame clones are kept and a portion is missing. The sample has roughly 100,000 clones, 75% to 95% seen once. Looked up from germline, CDR1 is SGHDT and CDR2 is YYEEEE. V lost 3 bases and J lost 7; bases outside the gene matches: 4. The CDR3 runs to 12 residues. The receptor's source is a female donor with multiple sclerosis, enrolled in a pregnancy study. Specimen: peripheral blood, collected before pregnancy. The chain combines TRBV5-6 with TRBJ2-7, with 7 positions matching TRBD1. The CDR3 protein is CASSSTGWEQYF. CDR3 coding DNA: TGTGCCAGCAGCTCGACAGGGTGGGAGCAGTACTTC.